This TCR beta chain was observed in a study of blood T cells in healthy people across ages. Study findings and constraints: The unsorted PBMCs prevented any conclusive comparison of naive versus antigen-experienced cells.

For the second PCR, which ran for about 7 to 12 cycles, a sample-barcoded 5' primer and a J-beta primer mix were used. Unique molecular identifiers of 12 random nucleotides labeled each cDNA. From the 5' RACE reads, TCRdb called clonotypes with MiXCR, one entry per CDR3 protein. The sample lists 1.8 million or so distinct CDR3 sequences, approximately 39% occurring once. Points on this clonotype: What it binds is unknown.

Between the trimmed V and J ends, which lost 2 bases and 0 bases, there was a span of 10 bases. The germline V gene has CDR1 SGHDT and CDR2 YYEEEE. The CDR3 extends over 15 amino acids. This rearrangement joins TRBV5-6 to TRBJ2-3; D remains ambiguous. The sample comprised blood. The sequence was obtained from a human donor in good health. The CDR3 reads CASSFFTASTDTQYF. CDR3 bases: TGTGCCAGCAGCTTTTTTACGGCGAGCACAGATACGCAGTATTTT.